The rows below give T cell receptor beta chains drawn from one sample of a study of shared clonotypes between healthy human individuals. TCRdb's copy holds only in-frame clones and misses some; the assay was immunoSEQ multiplex PCR. The sample lists approximately 1,000,000 clones; around 78% were seen once. Sequencing was done on a sample of memory CD4+ T cells from PBMCs. These TCRs come from a man between 18 and 29 years old in good health. Some clones in this sample may be carry-over from other donors' samples. The CDR3 runs from the conserved cysteine through the conserved F or W. The D gene is left open where the match is weak. Clone size, where shown, is once, few, many, or a class for clones that have expanded.

clone_size	d_call	v_call	j_call	cdr3_nt	cdr3_aa
-	-	TRBV11-2	TRBJ2-1	TGTGCCAGCAGCTACGAGTCCTACAATGAGCAGTTCTTC	CASSYESYNEQFF
once	TRBD1	TRBV28	TRBJ2-6	TGTGCCAGCAAACCAGGGGGAGTGTCTGGGGCCAACGTCCTGACTTTC	CASKPGGVSGANVLTF
-	-	TRBV4-2	TRBJ2-6	TGTGCCAGCAGCCAAAGCCCCTCCAGGTCTGGGGCCAACGTCCTGACTTTC	CASSQSPSRSGANVLTF
-	-	TRBV30	TRBJ2-2	TGTGCCTGTGGTTACGGGGAGCTGTTTTTT	CACGYGELFF
-	TRBD2	TRBV6-5	TRBJ2-7	TGTGCCAGCAAACTAGCGGGAGGCAACTACGAGCAGTACTTC	CASKLAGGNYEQYF
once	-	TRBV7-7	TRBJ2-7	TGTGCCAGCAGCTTAGGACTAAACTACGAGCAGTACTTC	CASSLGLNYEQYF
-	TRBD1	TRBV6-6	TRBJ1-2	TGTGCCACCAGGGGGCCTCTTGACAACTATGGCTACACCTTC	CATRGPLDNYGYTF
once	-	TRBV2	TRBJ1-2	TGTGCCAGCAAACCGGGACCGATCTATGGCTACACCTTC	CASKPGPIYGYTF
-	TRBD1	TRBV6-1	TRBJ2-3	TGTGCCAGCAGCCCCGGGACAGGCCTCACAGATACGCAGTATTTT	CASSPGTGLTDTQYF
few	TRBD1	TRBV6-6	TRBJ2-7	TGTGCCAGCAGTACCTACAGGGGTGGGTCCTACGAGCAGTACTTC	CASSTYRGGSYEQYF
-	-	TRBV7-6	TRBJ2-7	TGTGCCAGCAGCTTAAGGGTTCGCGGCGGCGGTTACGAGCAGTACTTC	CASSLRVRGGGYEQYF
-	TRBD1	TRBV7-2	TRBJ1-2	TGTGCCAGCAGCCCGGGGGACAGGGGGCTTGAAGGCTACACCTTC	CASSPGDRGLEGYTF
-	-	TRBV6-5	TRBJ2-7	TGTGCCAGCAGCCCCTCTACCCTAACCGCACTTTGGCAGTACTTC	CASSPSTLTALWQYF
-	-	TRBV18	TRBJ1-5	TGTGCCAGCTCCCGGGAGGGACTGCCGCATGAGCCCCAGCATTTT	CASSREGLPHEPQHF
-	-	TRBV7-8	TRBJ2-7	TGTGCCAGCAGCTCCGAGAGGGACGGAGCCTACGAGCAGTACTTC	CASSSERDGAYEQYF
-	-	TRBV7-6	TRBJ1-1	TGTGCCAGCAGCTTATTCAGGGGCAAGGACACTGAAGCTTTCTTT	CASSLFRGKDTEAFF
-	-	TRBV1	TRBJ1-5	TGCACCAGCAGCCAGGACTTCTCATTGACAGGCGGGGGGCCCCAGCATTTT	CTSSQDFSLTGGGPQHF
-	-	TRBV28	TRBJ2-5	TGTGCCAGCAGTTTCCCCCTCCGGGGAGGAGAGACCCAGTACTTC	CASSFPLRGGETQYF
-	-	TRBV1	TRBJ1-4	TGCACCAGCAGCCAAGATCATGCGGGACAGGGAACGGAAAAACTGTTTTTT	CTSSQDHAGQGTEKLFF
-	-	TRBV9	TRBJ2-7	TGTGCCAGCAGCGTAGATGTTAGGCCCTACGAGCAGTACTTC	CASSVDVRPYEQYF
-	TRBD1	TRBV10-1	TRBJ2-1	TGCGCCAGCAGTGACGACCGGGGACAGGGAAAACACAATGAGCAGTTCTTC	CASSDDRGQGKHNEQFF
few	-	TRBV10-3	TRBJ2-3	TGTGCCATCAGTGAGTCTCGGTCAGACACAGATACGCAGTATTTT	CAISESRSDTDTQYF
-	-	TRBV29-1	TRBJ2-3	TGCAGCGTTGAAAAGCAGGTGGGGTATTTGGCGTATTTT	CSVEKQVGYLAYF
-	-	TRBV28	TRBJ2-7	TGTGCCAGCGCCACCCCGGGGCGGGCTGAATACGAGCAGTACTTC	CASATPGRAEYEQYF
-	-	TRBV11-2	TRBJ2-1	TGTGCCAGCAGCTTAGAGGGGCGCCGTTCAGACAATGAGCAGTTCTTC	CASSLEGRRSDNEQFF
-	-	TRBV7-9	TRBJ1-1	TGTGCCAGCAGCCCTGATCAGACCGGGGGTGAAGCTTTCTTT	CASSPDQTGGEAFF
once	-	TRBV4-3	TRBJ1-2	TGCGCCAGCAGCCAAGAAGTGGGGGGCTTTGGCTACACCTTC	CASSQEVGGFGYTF
once	-	TRBV30	TRBJ1-2	TGTGCCTGGAGCCCCGACACCGGGACCCAAGGAACCTTC	CAWSPDTGTQGTF
-	-	TRBV19	TRBJ1-1	TGTGCCAGTAATAACAGGGACAACGCTTTCTTT	CASNNRDNAFF
-	TRBD2	TRBV10-3	TRBJ2-1	TGTGCCATCAGTGAGACTAGCGGGTCCTACAATGAGCAGTTCTTC	CAISETSGSYNEQFF
-	-	TRBV15	TRBJ1-2	TGTGCCACCAGCAGGGACACCTATGGCTACACCTTC	CATSRDTYGYTF
-	TRBD1	TRBV28	TRBJ2-1	TGTGCCAGCAGTCCCGGGACAGGGATGGATGAGCAGTTCTTC	CASSPGTGMDEQFF
-	TRBD1	TRBV11-1	TRBJ2-1	TGTGCCAGCAGCCCACCCGGGACAGCTCATGCCTACAATGAGCAGTTCTTC	CASSPPGTAHAYNEQFF
-	TRBD2	TRBV19	TRBJ2-2	TGTGCCAGTAGTTCGCATAGCGGGAGGGCGGCCGGGGAGCTGTTTTTT	CASSSHSGRAAGELFF
-	-	TRBV28	TRBJ1-2	TGTGCCAGCAAACCTCTTGTCTATGGCTACACCTTC	CASKPLVYGYTF
-	-	TRBV2	TRBJ2-5	TGTGCCAGCAGTCCCGGGACTTCCCAAAAAGAGACCCAGTACTTC	CASSPGTSQKETQYF
-	-	TRBV2	TRBJ2-1	TGTGCCAGCAGTGTAGAGCAGGGTGCTGAGCAGTTCTTC	CASSVEQGAEQFF
-	-	TRBV28	TRBJ1-2	TGTGCCATTACGGGCCCCGGGCCTCCCTATGGCTACACCTTC	CAITGPGPPYGYTF
-	TRBD2	TRBV9	TRBJ2-5	TGTGCCAGCAGCGTAGCTACGGGGAGCGGGAGTGGGACCCAGTACTTC	CASSVATGSGSGTQYF
-	TRBD1	TRBV5-4	TRBJ1-1	TGTGCCAGCAGCACACCGACAGGGGACAACACTGAAGCTTTCTTT	CASSTPTGDNTEAFF
-	-	TRBV9	TRBJ2-7	TGTGCCAGCAGCCTCCACAGGGAGCCCTACGAGCAGTACTTC	CASSLHREPYEQYF
-	-	TRBV2	TRBJ2-7	TGTGCCAGCACTACGTTGGGGAACCGGGAAGACTCCTACGAGCAGTACTTC	CASTTLGNREDSYEQYF
-	-	TRBV6-5	TRBJ1-4	TGTGCCAGCAGTTTAGACAGAGGAAAACTGTTTTTT	CASSLDRGKLFF
-	-	TRBV5-1	TRBJ2-1	TGCGCCAGCAGCCCCGGACTCAGCTCCTACAATGAGCAGTTCTTC	CASSPGLSSYNEQFF
-	-	TRBV5-1	TRBJ2-2	TGCGCCAGCAGCGCCCCCGGGACTCAGTCGGGGGAGCTGTTTTTT	CASSAPGTQSGELFF
few	TRBD2	TRBV7-8	TRBJ2-1	TGTGCCAGCAGCTTAGGCTATCGGAAGCCTAGCGGGTCTCGGAATGAGCAGTTCTTC	CASSLGYRKPSGSRNEQFF
-	-	TRBV15	TRBJ1-1	TGTGCCACCAGCAGAGGGGGGAGGTTTCGCACTGAAGCTTTCTTT	CATSRGGRFRTEAFF
-	-	TRBV28	TRBJ2-1	TGTGCCAGCAGAAGGACTACTGAGCAGTTCTTC	CASRRTTEQFF
once	-	TRBV11-2	TRBJ2-1	TGTGCCAGCAGCTTAGTGGGGAATGAGCAGTTCTTC	CASSLVGNEQFF
many	TRBD1	TRBV19	TRBJ2-1	TGTGCCAGTAGTATGAGGACAGGGAACGTGGAGAATGAGCAGTTCTTC	CASSMRTGNVENEQFF
-	-	TRBV6-5	TRBJ2-5	TGTGCCAGCAGTGCATCGGGGACGGCCCAGTACTTC	CASSASGTAQYF
-	TRBD2	TRBV5-6	TRBJ2-7	TGTGCCAGCAGCAGCCTAGCGGGGTTCTCCTACGAGCAGTACTTC	CASSSLAGFSYEQYF
once	-	TRBV5-1	TRBJ1-1	TGCGCCAGCAGGCGGGAGGTAACCAGCTGGGACAAGAACACTGAAGCTTTCTTT	CASRREVTSWDKNTEAFF
-	TRBD2	TRBV6-5	TRBJ2-3	TGTGCCAGCAGTTTGAGCGGGAGTACGGGGGATACGCAGTATTTT	CASSLSGSTGDTQYF